This T cell receptor beta chain comes out of a study of shared clonotypes between healthy human individuals. Regarding the study as a whole: The genetic and exposure-history diversity represented was limited by few donors. Generation of non-shared clonotypes was less probable than generation of clonotypes shared by all four donors.

V lost 4 bases, J lost 1 base, and 12 bases lay in between. Per the germline V gene, CDR1 is SGHRS and CDR2 is YFSETQ. CDR3 size: 14 residues. In regard to this clone: Its antigen is as yet unknown. Other nucleotide sequences in the sample specify the same CDR3.

Study processing details: Filtering differed because ImmunoSEQ produced junction-only sequences that carried no quality scores. Method: immunoSEQ multiplex PCR; TCRdb's copy keeps in-frame clones and lacks some. Clonal size and the V and J genes are those of that table, whereas D and trimming came from the DNA. This table holds roughly 2 million clones, approximately 95% found once. CD45RO-negative, CCR7-positively selected cells formed the naive CD8 fraction, excluding terminally differentiated effector memory CD45RA+ cells. This receptor was taken from a man between 18 and 29 years old in good health. The chain has TRBV5-1 and TRBJ2-7, with unresolved D. The source material was naive CD8+ T cells sorted from blood. CDR3 sequence: CASSDPGLSYEQYF. In DNA, the CDR3 is TGCGCCAGCAGCGATCCGGGCCTTTCCTACGAGCAGTACTTC.